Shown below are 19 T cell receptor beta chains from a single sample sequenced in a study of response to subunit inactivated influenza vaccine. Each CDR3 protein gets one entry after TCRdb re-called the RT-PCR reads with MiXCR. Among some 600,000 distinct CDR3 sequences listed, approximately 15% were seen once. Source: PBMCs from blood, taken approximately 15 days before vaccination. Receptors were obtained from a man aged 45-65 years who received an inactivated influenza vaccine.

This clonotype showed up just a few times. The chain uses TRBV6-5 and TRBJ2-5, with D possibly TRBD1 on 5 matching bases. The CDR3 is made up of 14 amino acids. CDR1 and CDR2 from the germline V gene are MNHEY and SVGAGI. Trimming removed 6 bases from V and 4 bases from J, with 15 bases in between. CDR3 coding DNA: TGTGCCAGCAGGAGTAGGGGTTCATCAGAGACCCAGTACTTC. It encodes CASRSRGSSETQYF.

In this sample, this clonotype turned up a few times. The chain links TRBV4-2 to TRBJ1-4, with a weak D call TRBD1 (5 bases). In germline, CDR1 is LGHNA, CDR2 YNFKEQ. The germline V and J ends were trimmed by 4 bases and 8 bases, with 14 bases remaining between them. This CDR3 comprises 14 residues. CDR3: CASSPRETDEKLFF. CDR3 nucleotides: TGTGCCAGCAGCCCTCGAGAGACAGACGAAAAACTGTTTTTT.

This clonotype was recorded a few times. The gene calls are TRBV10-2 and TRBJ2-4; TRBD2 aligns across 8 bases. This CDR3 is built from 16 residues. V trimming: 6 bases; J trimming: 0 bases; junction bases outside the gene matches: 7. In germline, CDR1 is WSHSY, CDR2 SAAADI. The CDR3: CASSGGGYLAKNIQYF. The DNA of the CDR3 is TGCGCCAGCAGCGGGGGGGGGTACCTAGCCAAAAACATTCAGTACTTC.

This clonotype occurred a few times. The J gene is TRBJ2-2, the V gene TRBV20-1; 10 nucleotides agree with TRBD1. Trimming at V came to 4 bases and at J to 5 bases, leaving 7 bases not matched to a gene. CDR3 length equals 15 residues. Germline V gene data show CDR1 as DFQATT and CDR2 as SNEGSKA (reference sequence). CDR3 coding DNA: TGCAGTGCTAACCCGGGACAGGGGCGTACCGGGGAGCTGTTTTTT. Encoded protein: CSANPGQGRTGELFF.

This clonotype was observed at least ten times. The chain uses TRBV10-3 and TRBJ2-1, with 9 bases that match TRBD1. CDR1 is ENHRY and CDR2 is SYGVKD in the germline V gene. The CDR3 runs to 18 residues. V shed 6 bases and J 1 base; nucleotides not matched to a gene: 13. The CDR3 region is CAIRPQGALEVSYNEQFF. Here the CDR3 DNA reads TGTGCCATCAGACCACAGGGGGCACTGGAAGTGTCCTACAATGAGCAGTTCTTC.

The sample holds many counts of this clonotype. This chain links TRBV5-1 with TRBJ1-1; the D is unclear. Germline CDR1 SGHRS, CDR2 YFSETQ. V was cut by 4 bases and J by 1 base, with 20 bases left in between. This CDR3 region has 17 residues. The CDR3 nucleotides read TGCGCCAGCAGCCCTGGAGGCCAGTTGTTATCGAACACTGAAGCTTTCTTT. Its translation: CASSPGGQLLSNTEAFF.

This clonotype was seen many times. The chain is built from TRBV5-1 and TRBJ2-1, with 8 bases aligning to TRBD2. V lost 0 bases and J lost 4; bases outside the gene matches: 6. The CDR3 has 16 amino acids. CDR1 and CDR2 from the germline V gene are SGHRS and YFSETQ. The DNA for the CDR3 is TGCGCCAGCAGCTTGGCCAGGCTAGCGGGTTACAATGAGCAGTTCTTC. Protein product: CASSLARLAGYNEQFF.

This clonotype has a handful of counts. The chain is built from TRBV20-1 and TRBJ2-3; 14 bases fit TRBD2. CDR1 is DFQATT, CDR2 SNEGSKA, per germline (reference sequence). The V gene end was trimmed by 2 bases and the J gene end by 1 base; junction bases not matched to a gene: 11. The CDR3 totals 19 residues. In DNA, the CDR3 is TGCAGTGCTAGAAATGAGTGGACTAGCGGGAGGTATGGCACAGATACGCAGTATTTT. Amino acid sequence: CSARNEWTSGRYGTDTQYF.

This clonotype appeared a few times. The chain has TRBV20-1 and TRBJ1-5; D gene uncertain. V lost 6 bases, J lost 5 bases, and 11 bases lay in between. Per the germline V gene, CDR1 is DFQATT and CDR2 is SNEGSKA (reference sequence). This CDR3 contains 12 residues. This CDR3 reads CSATRRYQPQHF. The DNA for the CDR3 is TGCAGTGCAACAAGACGGTATCAGCCCCAGCATTTT.

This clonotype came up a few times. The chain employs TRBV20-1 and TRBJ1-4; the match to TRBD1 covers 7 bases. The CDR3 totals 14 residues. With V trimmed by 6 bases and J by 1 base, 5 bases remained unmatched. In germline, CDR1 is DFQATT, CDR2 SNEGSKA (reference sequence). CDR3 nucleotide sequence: TGCAGTGCGAGGGACAGAGAAACTAATGAAAAACTGTTTTTT. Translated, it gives CSARDRETNEKLFF.

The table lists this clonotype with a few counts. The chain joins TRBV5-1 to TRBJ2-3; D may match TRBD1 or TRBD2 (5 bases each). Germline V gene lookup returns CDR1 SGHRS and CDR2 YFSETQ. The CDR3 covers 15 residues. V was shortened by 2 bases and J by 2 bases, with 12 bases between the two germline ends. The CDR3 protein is CASSLTGTPTDTQYF. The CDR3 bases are TGCGCCAGCAGCTTAACCGGGACCCCCACAGATACGCAGTATTTT.

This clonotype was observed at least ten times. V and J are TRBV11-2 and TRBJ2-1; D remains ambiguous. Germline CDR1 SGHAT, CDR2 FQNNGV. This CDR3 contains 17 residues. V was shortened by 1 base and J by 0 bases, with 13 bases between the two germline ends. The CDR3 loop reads CASSLVSHLSSYNEQFF. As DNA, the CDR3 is TGTGCCAGCAGCTTAGTCAGTCACCTGAGCTCCTACAATGAGCAGTTCTTC.

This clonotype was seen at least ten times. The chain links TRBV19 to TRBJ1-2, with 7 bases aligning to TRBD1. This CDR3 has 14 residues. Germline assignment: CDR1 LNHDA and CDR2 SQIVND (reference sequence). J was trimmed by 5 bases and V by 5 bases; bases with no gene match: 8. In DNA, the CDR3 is TGTGCCAGTAGTCGGGACAGAGGGCGATATGGCTACACCTTC. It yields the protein CASSRDRGRYGYTF.

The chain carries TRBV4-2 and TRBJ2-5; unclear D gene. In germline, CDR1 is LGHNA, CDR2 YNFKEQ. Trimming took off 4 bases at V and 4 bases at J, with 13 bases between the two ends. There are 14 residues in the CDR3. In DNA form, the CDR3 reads TGTGCCAGCAGCCGTGTCACTGGAACAGAGACCCAGTACTTC. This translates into CASSRVTGTETQYF.

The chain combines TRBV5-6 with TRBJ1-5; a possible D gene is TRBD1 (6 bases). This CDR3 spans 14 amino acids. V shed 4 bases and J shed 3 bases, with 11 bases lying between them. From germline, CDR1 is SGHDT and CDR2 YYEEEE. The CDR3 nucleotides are TGTGCCAGCAGCCCACGGGGGCACAATCAGCCCCAGCATTTT. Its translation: CASSPRGHNQPQHF.

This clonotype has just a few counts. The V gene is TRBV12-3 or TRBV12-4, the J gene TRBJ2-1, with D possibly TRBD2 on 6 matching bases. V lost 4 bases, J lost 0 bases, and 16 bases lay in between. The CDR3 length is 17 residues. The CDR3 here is CASSSTPPGVSYNEQFF. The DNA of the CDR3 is TGTGCCAGCAGTTCGACCCCACCGGGAGTCTCCTACAATGAGCAGTTCTTC.

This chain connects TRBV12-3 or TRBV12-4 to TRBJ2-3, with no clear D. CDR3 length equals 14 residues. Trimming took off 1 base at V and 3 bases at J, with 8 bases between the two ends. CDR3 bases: TGTGCCAGCAGTTTAGTGGCTCGAACAGATACGCAGTATTTT. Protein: CASSLVARTDTQYF.

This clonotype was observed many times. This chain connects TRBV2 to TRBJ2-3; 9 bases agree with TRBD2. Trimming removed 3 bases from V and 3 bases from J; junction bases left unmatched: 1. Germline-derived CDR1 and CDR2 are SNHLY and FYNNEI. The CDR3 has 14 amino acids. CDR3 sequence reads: CASSDSGGTDTQYF. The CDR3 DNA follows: TGTGCCAGCAGTGATAGCGGGGGTACAGATACGCAGTATTTT.

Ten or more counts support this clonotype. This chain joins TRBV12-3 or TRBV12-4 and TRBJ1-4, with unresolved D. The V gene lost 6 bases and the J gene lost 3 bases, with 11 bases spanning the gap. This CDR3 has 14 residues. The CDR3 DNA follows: TGTGCCAGCAGCCCGGACCGCTCTAATGAAAAACTGTTTTTT. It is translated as CASSPDRSNEKLFF.